This T cell receptor (beta chain) was captured by sequencing in a study of shared clonotypes between healthy human individuals. CD45RO-negative cells were positively selected for CCR7, leaving out terminally differentiated effector memory CD45RA+ cells. The repertoire was sequenced with immunoSEQ multiplex PCR; TCRdb's copy has only in-frame clones and lacks some. In the table there are some 2,000,000 clones, about 95% of which are singletons. The CDR3 covers 14 residues. Looked up from germline, CDR1 is SGHVS and CDR2 is FNYEAQ. V was pared by 6 bases and J by 2 bases, with 12 bases between. The genes are TRBV7-6 and TRBJ2-3, with D possibly matching TRBD1 (6 bases). This TCR came from a man in his late teens or twenties in good health. Source material: naive CD8+ T cells sorted from blood. CDR3 coding DNA: TGTGCCAGCAGTCTAGGGGGATTCACAGATACGCAGTATTTT. It codes for CASSLGGFTDTQYF.